Reported below is one T cell receptor (beta chain). This record belongs to a study of blood T cell repertoires in COVID-19. The wider study: Acute and convalescent COVID-19 specimens originated in the United States, Italy and Spain. The cDNA or gDNA used as material had been derived from T cells, B-cell-depleted T cells, or PBMCs.

Authors' processing steps: The assay estimated nucleated cells by amplifying reference gene primers. Repertoires were generated with immunoSEQ multiplex PCR, while TCRdb's copy carries only in-frame clones and drops some. V and J calls and clone size are as listed in that table; D and trimming were resolved from the DNA. The sample has over 250,000 clones, 65% to 90% seen once. CDR3 length: 17 residues. Germline values: CDR1 SGDLS, CDR2 YYNGEE. Unmatched junction bases numbered 8, after V lost 2 bases and J lost 2 bases. The sequence was collected from a man aged 50-60 years with active or convalescent COVID-19. This chain connects TRBV9 to TRBJ2-3; 10 nucleotides agree with TRBD1. The sequencing sample was made of peripheral blood. CDR3: CASSVLDRGHYTDTQYF. CDR3 bases: TGTGCCAGCAGCGTCCTTGACAGGGGGCATTACACAGATACGCAGTATTTT.